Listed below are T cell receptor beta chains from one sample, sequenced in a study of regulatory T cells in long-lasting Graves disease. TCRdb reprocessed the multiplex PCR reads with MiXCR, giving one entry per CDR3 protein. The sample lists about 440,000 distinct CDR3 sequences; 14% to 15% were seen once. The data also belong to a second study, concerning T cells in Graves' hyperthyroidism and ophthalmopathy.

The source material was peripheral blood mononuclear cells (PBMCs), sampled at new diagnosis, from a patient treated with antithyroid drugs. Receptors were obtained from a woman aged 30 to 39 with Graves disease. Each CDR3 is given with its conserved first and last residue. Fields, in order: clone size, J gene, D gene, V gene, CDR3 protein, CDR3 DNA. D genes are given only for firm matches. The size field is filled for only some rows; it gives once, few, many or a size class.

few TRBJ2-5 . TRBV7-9 CASTESLETQYF TGTGCCAGCACCGAGAGTTTAGAGACCCAGTACTTC
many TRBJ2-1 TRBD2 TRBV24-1 CATSEGLAGKLLTYNEQFF TGTGCCACCAGTGAGGGACTAGCGGGAAAGCTTTTGACCTACAATGAGCAGTTCTTC
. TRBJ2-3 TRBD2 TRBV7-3 CASSHSGGSTDTQYF TGTGCCAGCAGCCATAGCGGGGGGAGCACAGATACGCAGTATTTT
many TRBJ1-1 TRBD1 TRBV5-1 CASSLKQGRGTEAFF TGCGCCAGCAGCTTAAAACAGGGGCGAGGAACTGAAGCTTTCTTT
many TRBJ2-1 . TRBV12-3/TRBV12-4 CASSHLGTDNEQFF TGTGCCAGCAGCCACCTCGGTACCGACAATGAGCAGTTCTTC
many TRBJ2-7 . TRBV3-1 CASSQDPWLAGPYEQYF TGTGCCAGCAGCCAAGATCCGTGGCTGGCGGGGCCCTACGAGCAGTACTTC
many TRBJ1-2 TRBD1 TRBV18 CASSPMGQSWGYGYTF TGTGCCAGCTCACCTATGGGACAGTCTTGGGGCTATGGCTACACCTTC
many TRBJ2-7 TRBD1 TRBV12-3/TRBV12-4 CASSSRDRVDEQYF TGTGCCAGCAGTTCCCGGGACAGGGTTGACGAGCAGTACTTC
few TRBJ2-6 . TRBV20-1 CSASGSGANVLTF TGCAGTGCTTCAGGGTCTGGGGCCAACGTCCTGACTTTC
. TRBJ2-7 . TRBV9 CASSGRGLGEQYF TGTGCCAGCTCGGGGAGGGGGCTGGGCGAGCAGTACTTC
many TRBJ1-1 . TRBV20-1 CSARRGVRTEAFF TGCAGTGCTAGAAGGGGGGTGCGAACTGAAGCTTTCTTT
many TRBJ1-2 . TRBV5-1 CASGRDYGYTF TGCGCCAGTGGACGGGACTATGGCTACACCTTC
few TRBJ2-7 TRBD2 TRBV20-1 CSAIHGTRGSGREYF TGCAGTGCTATCCACGGGACTAGGGGTTCGGGCCGGGAGTACTTC
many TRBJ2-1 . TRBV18 CASSRDGYNEQFF TGTGCCAGCTCTCGGGACGGATACAATGAGCAGTTCTTC
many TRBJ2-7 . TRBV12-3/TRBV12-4 CASRTQGSYEQYF TGTGCCAGCAGGACCCAGGGTTCCTACGAGCAGTACTTC
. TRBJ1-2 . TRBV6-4 CASAATVANYGYTF TGTGCCAGCGCGGCGACGGTGGCTAACTATGGCTACACCTTC
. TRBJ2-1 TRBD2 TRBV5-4 CASSKGLAESYNEQFF TGTGCCAGCAGCAAGGGACTAGCGGAGTCCTACAATGAGCAGTTCTTC
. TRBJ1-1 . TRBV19 CASWGGGTEAFF TGTGCCAGTTGGGGGGGGGGCACTGAAGCTTTCTTT
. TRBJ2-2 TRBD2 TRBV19 CATKNSGRFTGELFF TGTGCCACCAAGAATAGCGGGAGGTTCACCGGGGAGCTGTTTTTT
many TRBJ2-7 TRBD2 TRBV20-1 CSAPGLAEQEQYF TGCAGTGCACCCGGGCTAGCGGAGCAGGAGCAGTACTTC
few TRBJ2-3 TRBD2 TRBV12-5 CASGLVLTSEGPAQYF TGTGCTAGTGGTTTGGTATTGACTAGCGAAGGCCCTGCGCAGTATTTT
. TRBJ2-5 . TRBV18 CASSLAEGREEETQYF TGTGCCAGCTCACTTGCTGAGGGCAGGGAGGAAGAGACCCAGTACTTC
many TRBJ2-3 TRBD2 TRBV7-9 CASSLEGLADTQYF TGTGCCAGCAGCTTAGAAGGACTAGCAGATACGCAGTATTTT
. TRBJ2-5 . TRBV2 CASVDRGDQETQYF TGTGCCAGCGTAGACCGAGGCGATCAAGAGACCCAGTACTTC
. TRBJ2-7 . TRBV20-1 CSAWGPGEAYEQYF TGCAGTGCTTGGGGACCAGGGGAAGCCTACGAGCAGTACTTC
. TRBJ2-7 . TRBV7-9 CASSLEGMGPYEQYF TGTGCCAGCAGCTTAGAAGGGATGGGGCCCTACGAGCAGTACTTC
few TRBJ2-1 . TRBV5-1 CASSLSGSLNEQFF TGCGCCAGCAGCCTCTCCGGGAGTCTCAATGAGCAGTTCTTC
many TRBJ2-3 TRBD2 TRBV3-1 CASSQRAGPDTQYF TGTGCCAGCAGCCAAAGAGCGGGACCGGATACGCAGTATTTT
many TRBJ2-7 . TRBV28 CASSRTGFSYEQYF TGTGCCAGCAGTCGTACAGGTTTCTCCTACGAGCAGTACTTC
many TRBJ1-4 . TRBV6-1 CASREFEKLFF TGTGCCAGCAGAGAGTTTGAAAAACTGTTTTTT
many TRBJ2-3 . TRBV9 CASSPRDNTDTQYF TGTGCCAGCAGCCCCCGGGACAACACAGATACGCAGTATTTT
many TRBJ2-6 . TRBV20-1 CSAPLAFLGANVLTF TGCAGTGCCCCCCTCGCGTTTCTCGGGGCCAACGTCCTGACTTTC
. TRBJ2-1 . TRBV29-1 CSVEAVGAYNEQFF TGCAGCGTTGAAGCTGTGGGAGCCTACAATGAGCAGTTCTTC
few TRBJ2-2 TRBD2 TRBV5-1 CASSSRTSGNWELFF TGCGCCAGCAGCTCCCGGACTAGCGGGAACTGGGAGCTGTTTTTT
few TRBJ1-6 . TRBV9 CASSVKGAGNSPLHF TGTGCCAGCAGCGTCAAAGGGGCTGGGAATTCACCCCTCCACTTT
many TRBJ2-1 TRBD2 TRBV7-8 CASGRAGNNEQFF TGTGCCAGTGGGAGGGCCGGGAACAATGAGCAGTTCTTC
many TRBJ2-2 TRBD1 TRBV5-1 CASSLEGQMTNTGELFF TGCGCCAGCAGCTTGGAGGGACAGATGACGAACACCGGGGAGCTGTTTTTT
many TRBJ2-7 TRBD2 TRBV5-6 CASSPTGLAVEQYF TGTGCCAGCAGCCCGACTGGACTAGCGGTAGAGCAGTACTTC
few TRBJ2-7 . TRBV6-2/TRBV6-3 CASSPGSIYEQYF TGTGCCAGCAGCCCTGGATCCATTTACGAGCAGTACTTC
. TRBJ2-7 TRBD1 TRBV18 CASSPAQGANEQYF TGTGCCAGCTCACCCGCACAGGGGGCCAACGAGCAGTACTTC
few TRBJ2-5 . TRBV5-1 CASSLGAPQEAQYF TGCGCCAGCAGCTTGGGGGCGCCTCAAGAGGCCCAGTACTTC
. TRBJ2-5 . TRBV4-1 CASSLDPTGETQYF TGCGCCAGCAGCCTGGACCCAACGGGAGAGACCCAGTACTTC
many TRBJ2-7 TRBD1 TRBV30 CAWRQGPPYEQYF TGTGCCTGGAGACAGGGGCCCCCCTACGAGCAGTACTTC
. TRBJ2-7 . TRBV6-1 CASRVRDVPYEQYF TGTGCCAGCAGAGTCCGGGACGTTCCCTACGAGCAGTACTTC
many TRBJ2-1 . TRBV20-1 CSARDSRGDYNEQFF TGCAGTGCTAGAGACTCGCGGGGAGACTACAATGAGCAGTTCTTC
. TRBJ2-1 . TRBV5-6 CASSDPRGPSYNEQFF TGTGCCAGCAGCGACCCCCGCGGACCTTCCTACAATGAGCAGTTCTTC
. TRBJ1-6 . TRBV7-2 CASSSPAGGWNSPLHF TGTGCCAGCAGCTCCCCCGCGGGGGGTTGGAATTCACCCCTCCACTTT
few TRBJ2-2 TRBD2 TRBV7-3 CASSPGTSGRVVGELFF TGTGCCAGCAGCCCTGGGACTAGCGGGAGAGTGGTCGGGGAGCTGTTTTTT
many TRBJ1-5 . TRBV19 CASSSGTALGQPQHF TGTGCCAGTAGTTCAGGGACGGCCTTAGGTCAGCCCCAGCATTTT
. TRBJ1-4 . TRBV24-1 CATSAATGEKLFF TGTGCCACCAGTGCCGCGACGGGAGAAAAACTGTTTTTT
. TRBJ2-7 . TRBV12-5 CASGLPDLYEQYF TGTGCTAGTGGTTTGCCCGACCTCTACGAGCAGTACTTC
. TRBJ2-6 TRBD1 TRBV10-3 CAISNRQGGSGANVLTF TGTGCCATCAGTAACCGACAGGGGGGGTCTGGGGCCAACGTCCTGACTTTC
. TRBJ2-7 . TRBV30 CAWNSDNEQYF TGTGCCTGGAACAGCGATAACGAGCAGTACTTC